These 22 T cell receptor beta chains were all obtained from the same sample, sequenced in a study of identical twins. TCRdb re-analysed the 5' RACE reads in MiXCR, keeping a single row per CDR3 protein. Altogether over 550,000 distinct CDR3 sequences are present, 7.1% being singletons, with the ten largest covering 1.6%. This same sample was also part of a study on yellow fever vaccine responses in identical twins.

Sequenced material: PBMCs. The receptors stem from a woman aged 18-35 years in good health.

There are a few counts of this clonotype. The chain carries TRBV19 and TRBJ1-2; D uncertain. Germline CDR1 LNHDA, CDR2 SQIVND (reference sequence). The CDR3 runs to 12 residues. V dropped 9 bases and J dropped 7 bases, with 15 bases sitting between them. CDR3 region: CASQDLSVGYTF. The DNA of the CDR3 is TGTGCCAGCCAGGACCTTTCCGTTGGCTACACCTTC.

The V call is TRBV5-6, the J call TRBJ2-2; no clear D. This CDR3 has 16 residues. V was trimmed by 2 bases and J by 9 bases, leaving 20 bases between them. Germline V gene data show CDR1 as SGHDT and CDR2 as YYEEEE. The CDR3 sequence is CASSLPLVSPPRELFF. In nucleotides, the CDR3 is TGTGCCAGCAGCTTACCTCTAGTGTCCCCCCCCCGGGAGCTGTTTTTT.

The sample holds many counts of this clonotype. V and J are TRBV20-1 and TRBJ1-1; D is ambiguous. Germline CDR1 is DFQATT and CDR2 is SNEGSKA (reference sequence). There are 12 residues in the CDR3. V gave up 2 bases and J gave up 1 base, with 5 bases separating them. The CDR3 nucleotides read TGCAGTGCTAGAAGTCCGAACACTGAAGCTTTCTTT. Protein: CSARSPNTEAFF.

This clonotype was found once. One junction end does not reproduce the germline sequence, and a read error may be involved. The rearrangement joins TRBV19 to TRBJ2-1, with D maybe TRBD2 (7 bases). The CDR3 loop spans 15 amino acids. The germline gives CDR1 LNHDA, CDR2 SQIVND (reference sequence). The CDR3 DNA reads TGTGCCAGTACCAAGGGGGGGGGGACGTACAATGAGCAGCTCTTC. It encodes CASTKGGGTYNEQLF.

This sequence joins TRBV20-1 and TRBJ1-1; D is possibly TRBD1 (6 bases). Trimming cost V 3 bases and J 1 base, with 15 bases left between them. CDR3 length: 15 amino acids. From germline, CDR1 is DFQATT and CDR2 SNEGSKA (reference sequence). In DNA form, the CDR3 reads TGCAGTGCTAGCCCAGGGGCTGTCGGGAACACTGAAGCTTTCTTT. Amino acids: CSASPGAVGNTEAFF.

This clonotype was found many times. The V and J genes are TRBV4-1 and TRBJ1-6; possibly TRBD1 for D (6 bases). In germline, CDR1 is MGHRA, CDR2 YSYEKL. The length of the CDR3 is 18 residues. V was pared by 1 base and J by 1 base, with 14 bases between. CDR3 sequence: CASSQGPGASSYNSPLHF. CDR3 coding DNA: TGCGCCAGCAGCCAAGGTCCGGGGGCTTCATCCTATAATTCACCCCTCCACTTT.

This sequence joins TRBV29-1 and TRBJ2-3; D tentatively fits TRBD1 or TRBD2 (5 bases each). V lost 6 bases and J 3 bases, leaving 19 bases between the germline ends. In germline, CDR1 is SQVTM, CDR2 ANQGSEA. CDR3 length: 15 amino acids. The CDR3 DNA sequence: TGCAGCGTCGATGACATGGGGGTGGCAACAGATACGCAGTATTTT. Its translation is CSVDDMGVATDTQYF.

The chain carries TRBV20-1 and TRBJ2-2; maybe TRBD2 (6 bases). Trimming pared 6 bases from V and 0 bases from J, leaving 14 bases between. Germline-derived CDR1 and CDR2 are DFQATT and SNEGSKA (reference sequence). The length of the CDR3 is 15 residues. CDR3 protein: CSATGAGTNTGELFF. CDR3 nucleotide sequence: TGCAGTGCCACCGGGGCGGGGACGAACACCGGGGAGCTGTTTTTT.

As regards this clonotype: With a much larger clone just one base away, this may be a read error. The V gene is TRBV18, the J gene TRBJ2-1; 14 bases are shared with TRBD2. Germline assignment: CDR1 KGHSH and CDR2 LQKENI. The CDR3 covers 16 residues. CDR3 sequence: CASSPPGLAGVNEHFF. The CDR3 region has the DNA TGTGCCAGCTCACCACCGGGACTAGCGGGAGTTAATGAGCATTTCTTC. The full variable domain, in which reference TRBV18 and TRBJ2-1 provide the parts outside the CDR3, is NAGVMQNPRHLVRRRGQEARLRCSPMKGHSHVYWYRQLPEEGLKFMVYLQKENIIDESGMPKERFSAEFPKEGPSILRIQQVVRGDSAAYFCASSPPGLAGVNEHFFGPGTRLTVL.

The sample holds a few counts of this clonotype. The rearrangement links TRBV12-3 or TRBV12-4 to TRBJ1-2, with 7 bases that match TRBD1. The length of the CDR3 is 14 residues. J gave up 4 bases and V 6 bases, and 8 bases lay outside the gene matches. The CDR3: CASRRTGDSYGYTF. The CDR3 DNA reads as TGTGCCAGCAGACGGACAGGAGATTCCTATGGCTACACCTTC.

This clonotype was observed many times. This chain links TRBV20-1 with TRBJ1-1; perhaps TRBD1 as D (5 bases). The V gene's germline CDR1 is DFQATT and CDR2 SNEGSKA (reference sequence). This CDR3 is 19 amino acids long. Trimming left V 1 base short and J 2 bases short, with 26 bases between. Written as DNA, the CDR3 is TGCAGTGCTAGAGTGTCCGGGAGGGCACAGGTGGGCCGCAACACTGAAGCTTTCTTT. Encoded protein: CSARVSGRAQVGRNTEAFF.

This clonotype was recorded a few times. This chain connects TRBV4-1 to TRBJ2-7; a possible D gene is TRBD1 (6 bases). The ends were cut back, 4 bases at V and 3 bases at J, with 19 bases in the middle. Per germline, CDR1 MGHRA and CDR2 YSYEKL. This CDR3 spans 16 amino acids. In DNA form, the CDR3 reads TGCGCCAGCAGCCCTGAGGACAGCAGAGTACACTACGAGCAGTACGTC. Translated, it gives CASSPEDSRVHYEQYV.

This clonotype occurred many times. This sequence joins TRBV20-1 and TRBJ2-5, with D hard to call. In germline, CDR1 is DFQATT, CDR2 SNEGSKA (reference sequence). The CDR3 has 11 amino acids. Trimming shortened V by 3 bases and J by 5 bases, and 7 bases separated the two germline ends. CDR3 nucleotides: TGCAGTGCTAGCCGGCAGGAGACCCAGTACTTC. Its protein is CSASRQETQYF.

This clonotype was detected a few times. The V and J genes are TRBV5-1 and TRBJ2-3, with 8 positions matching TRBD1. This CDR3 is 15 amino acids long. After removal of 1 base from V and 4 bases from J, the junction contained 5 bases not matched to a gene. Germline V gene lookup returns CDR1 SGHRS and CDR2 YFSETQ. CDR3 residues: CASSLQQGGSDTQYF. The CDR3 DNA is TGCGCCAGCAGCTTGCAACAGGGGGGATCAGATACGCAGTATTTT.

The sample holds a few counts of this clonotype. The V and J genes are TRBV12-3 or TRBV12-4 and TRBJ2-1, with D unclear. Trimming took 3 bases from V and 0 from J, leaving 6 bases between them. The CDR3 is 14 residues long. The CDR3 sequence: CASSLAHSYNEQFF. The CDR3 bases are TGTGCCAGCAGTTTGGCCCACTCCTACAATGAGCAGTTCTTC.

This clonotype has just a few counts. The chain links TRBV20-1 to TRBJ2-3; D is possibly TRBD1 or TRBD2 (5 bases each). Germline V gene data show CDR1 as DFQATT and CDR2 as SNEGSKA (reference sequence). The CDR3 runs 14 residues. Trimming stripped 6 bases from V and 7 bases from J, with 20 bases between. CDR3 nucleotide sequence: TGCAGTGCCAGGGACCCGAGGGGTACAAATACGCAGTATTTT. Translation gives CSARDPRGTNTQYF.

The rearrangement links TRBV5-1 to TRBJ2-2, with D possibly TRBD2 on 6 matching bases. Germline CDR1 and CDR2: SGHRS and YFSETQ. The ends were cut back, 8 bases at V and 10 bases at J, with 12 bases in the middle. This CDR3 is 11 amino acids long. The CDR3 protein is CASRGNLELFF. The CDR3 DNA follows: TGCGCCAGTCGGGGGAATTTGGAGCTGTTTTTT.

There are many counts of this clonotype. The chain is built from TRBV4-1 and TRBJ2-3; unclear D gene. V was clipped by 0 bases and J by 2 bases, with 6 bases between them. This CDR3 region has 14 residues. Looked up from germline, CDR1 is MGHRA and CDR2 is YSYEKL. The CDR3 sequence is CASSQDSDTDTQYF. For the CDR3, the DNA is TGCGCCAGCAGCCAAGATTCAGACACAGATACGCAGTATTTT.

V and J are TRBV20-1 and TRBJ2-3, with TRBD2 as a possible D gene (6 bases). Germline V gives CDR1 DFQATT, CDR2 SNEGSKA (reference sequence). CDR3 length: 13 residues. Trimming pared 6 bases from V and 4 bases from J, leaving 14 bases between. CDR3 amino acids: CSASGGKPDTQYF. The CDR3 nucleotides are TGCAGTGCGAGTGGGGGGAAGCCAGATACGCAGTATTTT.

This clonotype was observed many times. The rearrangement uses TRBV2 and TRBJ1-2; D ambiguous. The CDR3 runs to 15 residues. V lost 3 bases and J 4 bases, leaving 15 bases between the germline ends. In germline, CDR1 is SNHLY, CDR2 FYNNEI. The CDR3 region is CASSEQTPAIYGYTF. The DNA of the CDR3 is TGTGCCAGCAGTGAGCAGACGCCCGCCATCTATGGCTACACCTTC.

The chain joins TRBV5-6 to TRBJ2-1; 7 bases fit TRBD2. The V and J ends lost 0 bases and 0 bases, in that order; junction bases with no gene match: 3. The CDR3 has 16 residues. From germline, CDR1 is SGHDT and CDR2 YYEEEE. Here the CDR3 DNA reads TGTGCCAGCAGCTTGGAACCGGGAGGCTCCTACAATGAGCAGTTCTTC. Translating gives CASSLEPGGSYNEQFF.

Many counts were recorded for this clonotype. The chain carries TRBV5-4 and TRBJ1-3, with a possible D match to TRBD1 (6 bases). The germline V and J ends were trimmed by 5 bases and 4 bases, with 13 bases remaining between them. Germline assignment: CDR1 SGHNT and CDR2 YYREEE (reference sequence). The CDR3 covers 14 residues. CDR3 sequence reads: CASRLGGTGNTIYF. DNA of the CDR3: TGTGCCAGCAGGCTGGGGGGCACCGGAAACACCATATATTTT.